The rows below give T cell receptor beta chains drawn from one sample of a study of beta chain features in type 1 diabetes. Profiling relied on immunoSEQ multiplex PCR, and the TCRdb table lists in-frame clones only, not all of them. The sample consists of under 550,000 clones, 9.5% to 12% of them appearing once. Input material: naive CD4+ T cells from blood. All receptors come from a woman aged 18-30 years in good health. Both conserved end residues are part of each CDR3. A D gene is named only where the DNA matches it firmly. Only part of the rows carry a size: once, few, many, or a class if the clone is expanded.

CDR3: CASSLGVSGETQYF
DNA: TGTGCCAGCAGTTTAGGGGTCTCCGGAGAGACCCAGTACTTC
J: TRBJ2-5
D: NA
V: TRBV27
size: NA

CDR3: CASSFGTSRTDTQYF
DNA: TGTGCCAGCAGCTTCGGGACTAGCCGCACAGATACGCAGTATTTT
J: TRBJ2-3
D: TRBD2
V: TRBV7-2
size: few

CDR3: CASSFAGQGPGYTF
DNA: TGTGCCAGCAGCTTCGCAGGACAGGGACCTGGCTACACCTTC
J: TRBJ1-2
D: TRBD1
V: TRBV7-2
size: few

CDR3: CAWTRQGISYGYTF
DNA: TGTGCCTGGACCAGACAGGGAATAAGCTATGGCTACACCTTC
J: TRBJ1-2
D: TRBD1
V: TRBV30
size: few

CDR3: CASSVQGQGTSGANVLTF
DNA: TGTGCCAGCAGCGTTCAAGGACAGGGTACCTCTGGGGCCAACGTCCTGACTTTC
J: TRBJ2-6
D: TRBD1
V: TRBV9
size: few

CDR3: CASSLSLSGATNEKLFF
DNA: TGTGCCAGCAGCTTAAGTTTATCGGGGGCAACTAATGAAAAACTGTTTTTT
J: TRBJ1-4
D: NA
V: TRBV7-6
size: NA

CDR3: CASSVATSGTYEQYF
DNA: TGTGCCAGCAGCGTAGCTACTAGCGGGACGTACGAGCAGTACTTC
J: TRBJ2-7
D: TRBD2
V: TRBV9
size: few

CDR3: CASSQEMTGLTPTEAFF
DNA: TGCGCCAGCAGCCAAGAAATGACGGGACTGACGCCGACTGAAGCTTTCTTT
J: TRBJ1-1
D: NA
V: TRBV4-1
size: NA

CDR3: CASSSTGFGETQYF
DNA: TGTGCCAGCAGCTCTACAGGGTTCGGAGAGACCCAGTACTTC
J: TRBJ2-5
D: NA
V: TRBV7-2
size: NA

CDR3: CASTFGQGSPLHF
DNA: TGTGCCAGCACTTTCGGGCAGGGATCACCCCTCCACTTT
J: TRBJ1-6
D: NA
V: TRBV28
size: NA

CDR3: CASSETSGSYEQYF
DNA: TGTGCCAGCAGCGAGACTAGCGGGAGCTACGAGCAGTACTTC
J: TRBJ2-7
D: TRBD2
V: TRBV13
size: many

CDR3: CASSLPGGLYEQYF
DNA: TGTGCCAGCAGCTTACCAGGGGGCCTTTACGAGCAGTACTTC
J: TRBJ2-7
D: TRBD1
V: TRBV7-2
size: NA

CDR3: CASSQFVGGPRYEQYF
DNA: TGCGCCAGCAGTCAATTCGTGGGAGGGCCTAGATACGAGCAGTACTTC
J: TRBJ2-7
D: TRBD2
V: TRBV23-1
size: many

CDR3: CSVKGLQETQYF
DNA: TGCAGCGTTAAAGGGCTACAAGAGACCCAGTACTTC
J: TRBJ2-5
D: NA
V: TRBV29-1
size: many

CDR3: CASSHDHRGDIETQYF
DNA: TGCGCCAGCAGCCATGACCACCGGGGCGATATAGAGACCCAGTACTTC
J: TRBJ2-5
D: NA
V: TRBV4-1
size: few

CDR3: CASSQETSLQQYF
DNA: TGCGCCAGCAGCCAAGAGACTAGCCTTCAGCAGTACTTC
J: TRBJ2-7
D: TRBD2
V: TRBV4-3
size: NA

CDR3: CSVEGHSGGTDTQYF
DNA: TGCAGCGTTGAGGGACATTCGGGTGGCACAGATACGCAGTATTTT
J: TRBJ2-3
D: NA
V: TRBV29-1
size: few

CDR3: CASSVQGMSEAFF
DNA: TGCGCCAGCAGCGTACAGGGGATGAGTGAAGCTTTCTTT
J: TRBJ1-1
D: TRBD1
V: TRBV5-1
size: NA

CDR3: CASSFTARSNEQFF
DNA: TGTGCCAGCAGCTTTACCGCCAGGTCAAATGAGCAGTTCTTC
J: TRBJ2-1
D: NA
V: TRBV11-3
size: few

CDR3: CASNTLQEGKTQYF
DNA: TGTGCCAGCAATACCCTACAGGAGGGAAAGACCCAGTACTTC
J: TRBJ2-5
D: NA
V: TRBV25-1
size: few

CDR3: CASSLRTAEQFF
DNA: TGTGCCAGCAGTCTACGGACAGCTGAGCAGTTCTTC
J: TRBJ2-1
D: NA
V: TRBV6-1
size: few

CDR3: CASSTILAGGQGEQFF
DNA: TGTGCCAGTAGTACCATACTAGCGGGAGGTCAGGGTGAGCAGTTCTTC
J: TRBJ2-1
D: TRBD2
V: TRBV19
size: few

CDR3: CSVTMTGLVGNEQFF
DNA: TGCAGCGTTACCATGACAGGGCTAGTCGGCAATGAGCAGTTCTTC
J: TRBJ2-1
D: TRBD1
V: TRBV29-1
size: NA

CDR3: CSVERDRGYGYTF
DNA: TGCAGCGTTGAAAGGGACAGAGGCTATGGCTACACCTTC
J: TRBJ1-2
D: TRBD1
V: TRBV29-1
size: few